The sequence of this T cell receptor (beta chain) was determined in a study of control samples from healthy donors and cancer patients. Trimming removed 6 bases from V and 6 bases from J, with 14 bases in between. Germline-derived CDR1 and CDR2 are MNHEY and SVGAGI. This CDR3 contains 13 residues. Sequencing used immunoSEQ multiplex PCR; TCRdb keeps in-frame clones, though not all of them. In the table there are 150,000 to 200,000 clones, roughly 89% of which are singletons. The TCR was taken from a woman aged 25 to 39 in good health. This chain connects TRBV6-5 to TRBJ1-2; D is possibly TRBD1 (6 bases). What was sequenced was blood. CDR3 bases: TGTGCCAGCAGGGACAGCCCCGTTAATGGCTACACCTTC. Encoded protein: CASRDSPVNGYTF.